Listed here is a single T cell receptor beta chain. Produced via immunoSEQ multiplex PCR; TCRdb's table is partial and in-frame only. The table lists fewer than 500,000 clones, nearly 90% of them singletons. Ages ranged from about 18 to 90 years, with residence in about two dozen US areas. These data belong to a study of blood T cell repertoires in COVID-19. The receptor was isolated from a woman aged 18 to 35 with acute COVID-19. Sequenced: PBMCs or T cells enriched from blood (not recorded which).

The DNA for the CDR3 is TGTGCCAGTAGTATACGGGCGGGAGAAGTAGATACGCAGTATTTT. This gives the protein CASSIRAGEVDTQYF. This chain connects TRBV19 to TRBJ2-3; TRBD2 matches 7 bases. Germline CDR1 and CDR2: LNHDA and SQIVND (reference sequence). The ends lost 2 bases at V and 5 bases at J; junction bases unmatched: 7. This CDR3 spans 15 amino acids.